This T cell receptor beta chain derives from a study of CD8 T cells in Susac syndrome. CDR3 length: 15 residues. The V end lost 0 bases, the J end lost 2 bases, and 8 bases lay between the germline ends. The germline V gene encodes CDR1 GTSNPN and CDR2 SVGIG (reference sequence). While serving as controls, healthy donors were matched for age and sex. TEMRA cells were FACS-enriched, and CD8+ and CD4+ T cells were isolated negatively. When the RNA was reverse transcribed, random hexamers were used with an input of roughly 0.5 to 1 ug. MiXCR, applied by TCRdb to the immunoSEQ multiplex PCR reads, yields one record per CDR3 protein. Of 180,000 or so distinct CDR3 sequences listed, about 94% are singletons.

Sequences were obtained from CD4+ T cells from PBMCs. This sequence was found in a human donor in good health. The V gene is TRBV30, the J gene TRBJ1-6, with D hard to call. The CDR3 protein is CAWSVGSTYNSPLHF. The CDR3 DNA follows: TGTGCCTGGAGTGTAGGGTCCACCTATAATTCACCCCTCCACTTT.